These 15 T cell receptor beta chains originate from one sample sequenced in a study of T cell clonality in common variable immunodeficiency. The method was immunoSEQ multiplex PCR; TCRdb's version includes in-frame clones alone and lacks a portion of them. Altogether about 35,000 clones were found in the sample, and no singletons occur. The sequenced sample consisted of peripheral blood mononuclear cells. The receptors stem from a person aged 18 to 70 in good health.

This clone appeared a few times. From the germline J gene comes the end of the CDR3, since the read stops 3 residues before it. The chain couples TRBV5-1 to TRBJ2-2; a possible D gene is TRBD1 (5 bases). Germline V CDR1 and CDR2: SGHRS, YFSETQ. CDR3 length: 15 amino acids. The covered CDR3 bases are TGCGCCAGCAGCCGAGATGTTTCTGGGGCCAACGTG. This codes for CASSRDVSGANV. The full CDR3 protein is CASSRDVSGANVLFF.

This clone was picked up a small number of times. The sequence runs out 3 residues before the end of the CDR3; the remainder is reconstructed from the germline J gene. V usage is TRBV5-6 and J usage is TRBJ1-2, with D tentatively TRBD1 (6 bases). V lost 4 bases and J lost 5, with 18 bases in between. The CDR3 contains 15 residues. Germline CDR1 reads SGHDT; CDR2 reads YYEEEE. CDR3 sequence: CASSRNPGTQYGYTF. The part of the CDR3 DNA that was read is TGTGCCAGCAGCCGGAACCCAGGGACACAATATGGC.

In this sample, this clone turned up many times. Coverage ceases 3 residues before the CDR3 finishes, and the germline J gene fills in the end. The V and J genes are TRBV7-9 and TRBJ2-4; D call uncertain. V was trimmed by 6 bases and J by 5 bases, leaving 8 bases between them. This CDR3 has 12 residues. Germline V CDR1 and CDR2: SEHNR, FQNEAQ (reference sequence). The CDR3 DNA, read in part, is TGTGCCAGCAGTACGACTCAAAACATT. Protein product: CASSTTQNI. In full, the CDR3 is CASSTTQNIQYF. Using reference TRBV7-9 and TRBJ2-4 for the parts outside the CDR3, the full variable domain is DTGVSQNPRHKITKRGQNVTFRCDPISEHNRLYWYRQTLGQGPEFLTYFQNEAQLEKSRLLSDRFSAERPKGSFSTLEIQRTEQGDSAMYLCASSTTQNIQYFGAGTRLSVL.

This clone appeared many times. The read ends 3 residues before the CDR3 terminus; that terminus is restored from the germline J gene. The chain couples TRBV4-1 to TRBJ2-7; 8 bases are shared with TRBD1. Germline values: CDR1 MGHRA, CDR2 YSYEKL. Trimming at V came to 1 base and at J to 6 bases, leaving 11 bases not matched to a gene. This CDR3 is built from 16 residues. This CDR3 is CASSQGIGQGKVEQYF. The covered CDR3 bases are TGCGCCAGCAGCCAAGGGATAGGACAGGGTAAGGTCGAG.

Concerning this clone: Coverage ceases 3 residues before the CDR3 finishes, and the germline J gene fills in the end. The rearrangement links TRBV18 to TRBJ2-4, with D possibly matching TRBD1 (6 bases). This CDR3 contains 14 residues. Germline assignment: CDR1 KGHSH and CDR2 LQKENI. CDR3 DNA, as far as it was read: TGTGCCAGCTCACCACCGGGGGACAACTATGGT. Translating it yields CASSPPGDNYG. The entire CDR3 protein is CASSPPGDNYGQYF.

This clone appeared many times. The sequenced fragment ends 3 residues before the CDR3 boundary, so the rest is inferred from the germline J gene. This sequence joins TRBV28 and TRBJ2-7; 7 positions match TRBD1. The CDR3 has 14 residues. CDR1 and CDR2 (germline): MDHEN, SYDVKM. V shed 5 bases, J shed 2 bases, and the junction held 6 bases outside the gene matches. CDR3 loop: CASSNTGQTYEQYF. The CDR3 DNA, read in part, is TGTGCCAGCAGTAATACGGGACAGACCTACGAG.

This clone was seen ten or more times. The read finishes 3 residues shy of the CDR3 end, and the germline J gene is used to complete it. The chain uses TRBV20-1 and TRBJ1-1, with 9 bases fitting TRBD1. The ends lost 8 bases at V and 0 bases at J; junction bases unmatched: 19. CDR3 length: 18 residues. CDR1 is DFQATT and CDR2 is SNEGSKA in the germline V gene (reference sequence). CDR3 region: CSTISVSGTGRLNTEAFF. The covered CDR3 bases are TGCAGTACCATCTCGGTATCCGGGACAGGGCGTTTGAACACTGAA.

This clone was seen a handful of times. The read ends 3 residues shy of where the CDR3 ends; the end is completed using the germline J gene. The V and J genes are TRBV7-9 and TRBJ1-3, with D hard to call. Deletions cut 2 bases from V and 4 bases from J, with 9 bases between. Germline-derived CDR1 and CDR2 are SEHNR and FQNEAQ (reference sequence). The CDR3 is 14 amino acids. CDR3: CASSLLSGGNTIYF. The sequenced part of the CDR3 DNA is TGTGCCAGCAGCTTACTCTCGGGGGGAAACACC.

There are a few counts of this clone. The read gets to within 3 residues of the CDR3 end, and the germline J gene fills in the rest. The chain couples TRBV7-9 to TRBJ1-1; maybe TRBD1 (5 bases). Trimming took 1 base from V and 1 from J, leaving 7 bases between them. The germline gives CDR1 SEHNR, CDR2 FQNEAQ (reference sequence). The CDR3 sequence is 14 residues long. Partial CDR3 DNA: TGTGCCAGCAGCTTAGAGACAGCGAACACTGAA. Its translation: CASSLETANTE. The full CDR3 reads CASSLETANTEAFF.

The sample holds many counts of this clone. Sequencing ends 3 residues short of the CDR3 end; the germline J gene provides the rest. The chain combines TRBV23-1 with TRBJ1-1, with D possibly matching TRBD1 (5 bases). TRBV23-1 is an ORF, with its function uncertain. This CDR3 has 14 amino acids. Trimming shortened V by 5 bases and J by 1 base, and 11 bases separated the two germline ends. The CDR3 protein is CASSEKRGNTEAFF. CDR3 DNA (partial): TGCGCCAGCAGTGAAAAGAGGGGGAACACTGAA.

In this sample, this clone turned up many times. The DNA ends 3 residues before the CDR3 does, and the rest of the CDR3 is filled in from the germline J gene. The gene calls are TRBV2 and TRBJ1-4; D may be TRBD1 (6 bases). The CDR3 loop spans 19 amino acids. Trimming took off 1 base at V and 3 bases at J, with 21 bases between the two ends. In germline, CDR1 is SNHLY, CDR2 FYNNEI. The covered CDR3 bases are TGTGCCAGCAGTGAAGTACGCAGGGGTAATTCGAGGGCTAATGAAAAA. This translates into CASSEVRRGNSRANEK. The CDR3 reads in full as CASSEVRRGNSRANEKLFF. Combining the CDR3 with reference TRBV2 and TRBJ1-4 gives the whole variable domain EPEVTQTPSHQVTQMGQEVILRCVPISNHLYFYWYRQILGQKVEFLVSFYNNEISEKSEIFDDQFSVERPDGSNFTLKIRSTKLEDSAMYFCASSEVRRGNSRANEKLFFGSGTQLSVL.

Many counts were recorded for this clone. From the germline J gene comes the end of the CDR3, since the read stops 3 residues before it. The V gene is TRBV6-1, the J gene TRBJ1-3; D not resolved. Trimming took 3 bases from V and 4 from J, leaving 16 bases between them. CDR1 and CDR2 from the germline V gene are MNHNS and SASEGT. This CDR3 region has 16 residues. The sequenced part of the CDR3 DNA is TGTGCCAGCAGTGATTTCCGGAGGGCGCAGGGAAACACC. This codes for CASSDFRRAQGNT. The entire CDR3 sequence reads CASSDFRRAQGNTIYF.

This clone was observed many times. The read gets to within 3 residues of the CDR3 end, and the germline J gene fills in the rest. The V gene is TRBV7-2, the J gene TRBJ2-3; 9 positions agree with TRBD2. The V gene's germline CDR1 is SGHTA and CDR2 FQGNSA. Losses at the gene ends were 5 bases for V and 0 bases for J; bases not matched to a gene: 3. CDR3 length: 15 residues. CDR3 sequence reads: CASSQLAGSTDTQYF. The sequenced part of the CDR3 DNA is TGTGCCAGCAGCCAACTAGCGGGTAGCACAGATACG.

In regard to this clone: The read comes to an end 3 residues before the CDR3 does, leaving the germline J gene to fill in the end. The sample holds other DNA sequences that translate to the same CDR3. V gene TRBV19 combines with J gene TRBJ1-3; the D gene is possibly TRBD1 (5 bases). CDR3 length equals 17 residues. The V gene's germline CDR1 is LNHDA and CDR2 SQIVND (reference sequence). The V end lost 1 base, the J end lost 1 base, and 14 bases lay between the germline ends. The DNA read from the CDR3 is TGTGCCAGTAGTATAGTAGGGGCGGAGAATTCTGGAAACACC. It yields the protein CASSIVGAENSGNT. The entire CDR3 is CASSIVGAENSGNTIYF.

In this sample, this clone turned up a few times. The sequence runs out 3 residues before the end of the CDR3; the remainder is reconstructed from the germline J gene. The genes are TRBV5-1 and TRBJ2-3, with D possibly being TRBD1 (6 bases). Deletions cut 0 bases from V and 5 bases from J, with 16 bases between. Germline CDR1 reads SGHRS; CDR2 reads YFSETQ. This CDR3 is built from 16 residues. The sequenced part of the CDR3 DNA is TGCGCCAGCAGCTTGGGGCCAGGGGTAGGTTTAGATACG. It specifies CASSLGPGVGLDT. From start to end, the CDR3 is CASSLGPGVGLDTQYF.